The 19 T cell receptor beta chains listed next were all sequenced from one sample in a study of blood T cell repertoires in COVID-19. The table came from immunoSEQ multiplex PCR; TCRdb's copy has only in-frame clones and leaves some out. The sample records 450,000 to 500,000 clones, 87% being singletons. Input material: PBMCs or T cells enriched from blood (not recorded which). Receptors were obtained from a woman between 18 and 29 years old who had recovered from COVID-19.

This clone has a handful of counts. The CDR3: CASSLGGDSPLHF. The CDR3 DNA reads TGTGCCAGCAGTTTAGGGGGGGATTCACCCCTCCACTTT. J is TRBJ1-6 and V is TRBV12-3 or TRBV12-4, with a possible D match to TRBD1 (5 bases). The CDR3 contains 13 residues. Deletions cut 1 base from V and 8 bases from J, with 6 bases between.

The CDR3 region is CASSRDRGNNSPLHF. The CDR3 nucleotides read TGCGCCAGCAGCCGGGACAGGGGGAATAATTCACCCCTCCACTTT. This sequence joins TRBV5-1 and TRBJ1-6; 11 bases map to TRBD1. This CDR3 contains 15 residues. CDR1 is SGHRS and CDR2 is YFSETQ in the germline V gene. The trim removed 4 bases at V and 5 bases at J, leaving 2 bases unmatched. Based on the CDR3 plus reference TRBV5-1 and TRBJ1-6, the full variable domain is KAGVTQTPRYLIKTRGQQVTLSCSPISGHRSVSWYQQTPGQGLQFLFEYFSETQRNKGNFPGRFSGRQFSNSRSEMNVSTLELGDSALYLCASSRDRGNNSPLHFGNGTRLTVT.

This chain uses TRBV6-5 with TRBJ2-7; D uncertain. The CDR3 is 14 residues long. Germline-derived CDR1 and CDR2 are MNHEY and SVGAGI. Trimming removed 4 bases at V and 2 bases at J, with 12 bases between. CDR3 nucleotides: TGTGCCAGCAGTTTCCCAGTCGCCACCTACGAGCAGTACTTC. It encodes CASSFPVATYEQYF.

The chain recombines TRBV18 with TRBJ1-1; a weak D match, TRBD1 (5 bases). This CDR3 is 13 amino acids long. The germline V and J ends were trimmed by 8 bases and 1 base, with 11 bases remaining between them. Germline lookup yields CDR1 KGHSH and CDR2 LQKENI. CDR3 amino acids: CASGAAGNTEAFF. DNA for the CDR3: TGTGCCAGCGGGGCGGCCGGGAACACTGAAGCTTTCTTT.

This clone has only one observation. The chain has TRBV3-1 (or the pseudogene TRBV3-2) and TRBJ1-2; D is possibly TRBD1 (5 bases). V shed 0 bases and J shed 1 base, with 9 bases lying between them. Per the germline V gene, CDR1 is LGHDT and CDR2 is YNNKEL (reference sequence). The CDR3 has 15 residues. CDR3: CASSQDNRGNYGYTF. In DNA form, the CDR3 reads TGTGCCAGCAGCCAAGATAATAGGGGTAACTATGGCTACACCTTC.

This clone was observed once. The J gene is TRBJ2-5, the V gene TRBV3-1 (or the pseudogene TRBV3-2); D is possibly TRBD2 (5 bases). This CDR3 contains 14 residues. Trimming stripped 4 bases from V and 5 bases from J, with 14 bases between. The germline CDR1 and CDR2 sequences are LGHDT and YNNKEL (reference sequence). The CDR3 nucleotides read TGTGCCAGCAGCCTCGGGGATGGTCAGGAGACCCAGTACTTC. Residues: CASSLGDGQETQYF.

The chain uses TRBV4-1 and TRBJ1-4, with TRBD1 as a possible D gene (6 bases). The CDR3 length is 14 residues. V lost 1 base to trimming and J lost 8 bases, with 11 bases between them. CDR1 and CDR2 (germline): MGHRA, YSYEKL. CDR3 in DNA: TGCGCCAGCAGCCAAGGCTTAAGGGGGGAAAAACTGTTTTTT. It yields the protein CASSQGLRGEKLFF.

J is TRBJ2-3 and V is TRBV27; 7 positions agree with TRBD2. J gave up 6 bases and V 4 bases, and 10 bases lay outside the gene matches. CDR1 and CDR2 (germline): MNHEY, SMNVEV (reference sequence). This CDR3 spans 15 amino acids. The CDR3 sequence is CASSSPPSGADTQYF. CDR3 DNA: TGTGCCAGCAGTTCACCGCCCAGCGGGGCGGATACGCAGTATTTT.

The chain is built from TRBV11-1 and TRBJ2-3, with TRBD2 matching 13 bases. The CDR3 has 16 residues. Germline V gene sequence: CDR1 SGHAT, CDR2 FQDESV (reference sequence). V lost 5 bases, J lost 2 bases, and 4 bases stayed unmatched. The CDR3 DNA sequence: TGTGCCAGCAGCCCCGGACTAGCGGGGGTCACAGATACGCAGTATTTT. Its translation is CASSPGLAGVTDTQYF.

The chain employs TRBV5-1 and TRBJ2-7; TRBD1 aligns across 10 bases. The CDR3 is 14 residues long. Germline CDR1 and CDR2: SGHRS and YFSETQ. The V and J ends lost 5 bases and 5 bases, in that order; junction bases with no gene match: 7. The CDR3 DNA follows: TGCGCCAGCAGTCAGGGACAGGGGATCCACGAGCAGTACTTC. Amino acid sequence: CASSQGQGIHEQYF. Variable domain in full (rest from reference TRBV5-1 and TRBJ2-7): KAGVTQTPRYLIKTRGQQVTLSCSPISGHRSVSWYQQTPGQGLQFLFEYFSETQRNKGNFPGRFSGRQFSNSRSEMNVSTLELGDSALYLCASSQGQGIHEQYFGPGTRLTVT.

In this sample, this clone turned up once. The chain is built from TRBV30 and TRBJ1-1; possible D gene TRBD1, 6 bases. This CDR3 is built from 12 residues. Germline CDR1 GTSNPN, CDR2 SVGIG (reference sequence). V lost 3 bases, J lost 6 bases, and 11 bases lay in between. The CDR3 region has the DNA TGTGCCTGGAGGGGGGCAGGCTCTGAAGCTTTCTTT. Translated: CAWRGAGSEAFF.

V gene TRBV2 combines with J gene TRBJ2-1; 11 bases line up with TRBD1. CDR1 is SNHLY, CDR2 FYNNEI, per germline. There are 15 residues in the CDR3. The trim removed 5 bases at V and 7 bases at J, leaving 7 bases unmatched. CDR3 loop: CASSTLGQGANEQFF. The CDR3 nucleotides read TGTGCCAGCAGTACCCTTGGACAGGGGGCGAATGAGCAGTTCTTC.

V and J are TRBV11-2 and TRBJ1-2; D remains unclear. Trimming removed 5 bases from V and 5 bases from J, with 12 bases in between. The CDR3 is 13 amino acids. Looked up from germline, CDR1 is SGHAT and CDR2 is FQNNGV. CDR3 sequence: CASSPAGGYGYTF. CDR3 nucleotides: TGTGCCAGCAGCCCCGCGGGTGGGTATGGCTACACCTTC.

The V gene is TRBV6-4, the J gene TRBJ2-3; 8 bases align to TRBD2. The CDR3 contains 14 residues. The trim removed 4 bases at V and 5 bases at J, leaving 5 bases unmatched. Germline V gene sequence: CDR1 MRHNA, CDR2 SNTAGT. CDR3 sequence: CASSAAGGRDTQYF. CDR3 coding DNA: TGTGCCAGCAGTGCCGCGGGGGGCAGAGATACGCAGTATTTT.

This chain links TRBV5-1 with TRBJ1-1; D is unresolved. This CDR3 has 14 amino acids. Germline V gene sequence: CDR1 SGHRS, CDR2 YFSETQ. V gave up 4 bases and J gave up 1 base, with 11 bases separating them. The CDR3 DNA reads as TGCGCCAGCAGCCCCACCCCAGGGAACACTGAAGCTTTCTTT. It encodes CASSPTPGNTEAFF.

This clone occurred once. This chain connects TRBV2 to TRBJ1-4; D remains unclear. CDR3 length: 13 residues. Per the germline V gene, CDR1 is SNHLY and CDR2 is FYNNEI. V was shortened by 8 bases and J by 4 bases, with 11 bases between the two germline ends. CDR3 protein: CASSGSFNEKLFF. The CDR3, as DNA: TGTGCCAGCTCGGGGAGTTTTAATGAAAAACTGTTTTTT.

The chain uses TRBV14 and TRBJ2-7; 9 positions agree with TRBD1. V gave up 6 bases and J gave up 4 bases; unmatched junction bases: 4. CDR1 is SGHDN and CDR2 is FVKESK in the germline V gene. The CDR3 spans 13 residues. The CDR3 DNA is TGTGCCAGCAGGGGACAGGGTCAGTACGAGCAGTACTTC. Protein sequence: CASRGQGQYEQYF.

The genes are TRBV28 and TRBJ1-5; D call uncertain. Germline-derived CDR1 and CDR2 are MDHEN and SYDVKM. The CDR3 is 15 residues long. The V end was cut by 2 bases, the J end by 7 bases, with 15 bases between. Here the CDR3 reads CASSLMGRVTQPQHF. DNA of the CDR3: TGTGCCAGCAGTTTAATGGGGAGGGTCACGCAGCCCCAGCATTTT.

This clone is a singleton in its sample. The CDR3 bases are TGTGCCAGCAGTTTAAAGGCGGGGGCGCGTCAGGCGAACACTGAAGCTTTCTTT. It is translated as CASSLKAGARQANTEAFF. The rearrangement joins TRBV28 to TRBJ1-1; D might be TRBD1 (6 bases). Germline V gives CDR1 MDHEN, CDR2 SYDVKM. The V end lost 2 bases, the J end lost 1 base, and 20 bases lay between the germline ends. There are 18 residues in the CDR3.